Following are 23 T cell receptor beta chains from one sample sequenced in a study of T cell responses to AZD1222 COVID-19 vaccine (dated by TCRdb to the early 2020s). This specimen's time point label, interpreted: about 28 days (+/-7) after the second vaccine dose. Libraries were prepared through the immunoSEQ multiplex PCR assay. The immuneACCESS repertoire file appears here via TCRdb, limited to in-frame rearrangements. These files lack a portion of the clones; in checked studies, under half of the deficit traces to unresolved V genes, and the cause of the others is not known. For this sample the table gives some 60,000 clones, of which roughly 80% were detected only once. The top ten clonotypes cover 3.5% to 4.5% of the sample. This sample comprised peripheral blood, obtained 28 days after the second AZD1222 dose. Receptors originate from an adult who received the AZD1222 COVID-19 vaccine.

The chain joins TRBV6-2 or TRBV6-3 to TRBJ2-1; D is undetermined. The CDR3 covers 15 residues. Per germline, CDR1 MNHEY and CDR2 SVGEGT. V lost 2 bases to trimming and J lost 6 bases, with 14 bases between them. CDR3 protein: CASSYPGHRSNEQFF. In nucleotides, the CDR3 is TGTGCCAGCAGTTACCCCGGCCACCGATCCAATGAGCAGTTCTTC.

The chain uses TRBV6-2 or TRBV6-3 and TRBJ2-5, with TRBD2 matching 8 bases. Germline V gene lookup returns CDR1 MNHEY and CDR2 SVGEGT. The CDR3 spans 17 residues. Germline trimming cut 5 bases from V and 5 bases from J; bases unmatched to any gene: 16. CDR3 residues: CASSNGIGGARRETQYF. The CDR3 bases are TGTGCCAGCAGTAATGGTATCGGGGGGGCGAGGAGGGAGACCCAGTACTTC.

This chain joins TRBV9 and TRBJ1-5; D is uncertain. The germline gives CDR1 SGDLS, CDR2 YYNGEE. The V end was cut by 2 bases, the J end by 2 bases, with 11 bases between. There are 15 residues in the CDR3. The CDR3 sequence: CASSVGVGGNQPQHF. CDR3 DNA sequence: TGTGCCAGCAGCGTCGGGGTAGGTGGCAATCAGCCCCAGCATTTT.

The chain combines TRBV4-2 with TRBJ2-7; 9 positions agree with TRBD2. This CDR3 has 17 amino acids. Germline CDR1 is LGHNA and CDR2 is YNFKEQ. The junction had 7 bases not matched to a gene; V was cut back by 0 bases and J by 1 base. The chain's CDR3 is CASSQDRGGAESYEQYF. Here the CDR3 DNA reads TGTGCCAGCAGCCAAGATCGCGGGGGGGCCGAATCCTACGAGCAGTACTTC.

This clone was seen more than once but under ten times. This chain joins TRBV15 and TRBJ1-1; D gene unclear. Germline CDR1 and CDR2: LNHNV and YYDKDF (reference sequence). The CDR3 consists of 14 residues. V was cut by 1 base and J by 7 bases, with 13 bases left in between. DNA of the CDR3: TGTGCCACCAGCAGAGTTGAAGGGAGCATTGAAGCTTTCTTT. Translating it yields CATSRVEGSIEAFF.

J is TRBJ2-1 and V is TRBV6-5; TRBD1 is a possible D gene (6 bases). The CDR3 sequence is 13 residues long. The V and J ends lost 6 bases and 9 bases respectively, with 15 bases between them. Germline CDR1 is MNHEY and CDR2 is SVGAGI. The CDR3 reads CASSNTGTGEQFF. In DNA form, the CDR3 reads TGTGCCAGCAGCAATACAGGGACGGGTGAGCAGTTCTTC.

This chain's CDR3 is CASSLGFGTVGLTFETQYF. The CDR3 DNA reads TGTGCCAGCAGCTTAGGGTTCGGGACAGTCGGCCTCACCTTCGAGACCCAGTACTTC. The gene calls are TRBV7-9 and TRBJ2-5, with 7 bases lining up with TRBD1. With V trimmed by 1 base and J by 5 bases, 19 bases remained unmatched. In germline, CDR1 is SEHNR, CDR2 FQNEAQ (reference sequence). The CDR3 loop spans 19 amino acids.

The CDR3 nucleotides read TGTGCCAGCAGCTTCCAGAATTCACCCCTCCACTTT. It is translated as CASSFQNSPLHF. V is TRBV7-3 and J is TRBJ1-6; D gene unclear. Germline V lookup: CDR1 SGHTA, CDR2 FQGTGA. The CDR3 has 12 amino acids. V lost 3 bases, J lost 7 bases, and 4 bases lay in between.

This chain links TRBV10-2 with TRBJ1-4; TRBD1 is a possible D gene (5 bases). CDR1 WSHSY and CDR2 SAAADI come from the germline V gene. The CDR3 runs to 15 residues. The germline V and J ends were trimmed by 0 bases and 8 bases, with 13 bases remaining between them. The CDR3 is CASSESGREGEKLFF. In DNA form, the CDR3 reads TGCGCCAGCAGTGAGTCCGGCAGGGAAGGAGAAAAACTGTTTTTT.

J is TRBJ1-1 and V is TRBV4-3, with D perhaps matching TRBD1 (5 bases). V was pared by 3 bases and J by 4 bases, with 9 bases between. The length of the CDR3 is 13 residues. Germline V gene sequence: CDR1 LGHNA, CDR2 YSLEER. CDR3 DNA: TGCGCCAGCAGCCAGTCCAGGGTCACTGAAGCTTTCTTT. Its translation: CASSQSRVTEAFF.

The V and J genes are TRBV28 and TRBJ1-6; weak D call: TRBD1 (5 bases). Germline CDR1 MDHEN, CDR2 SYDVKM. V lost 5 bases to trimming and J lost 0 bases, with 14 bases between them. The CDR3 consists of 17 residues. CDR3 nucleotide sequence: TGTGCCAGCAGTCCCTACGGGGGAGGCTCCTATAATTCACCCCTCCACTTT. This codes for CASSPYGGGSYNSPLHF.

This chain uses TRBV28 with TRBJ2-7, with D perhaps given as TRBD1 or TRBD2 (5 bases each). The V gene lost 6 bases and the J gene lost 1 base, with 19 bases spanning the gap. Germline CDR1 reads MDHEN; CDR2 reads SYDVKM. CDR3 length: 16 residues. The CDR3 loop reads CASSYGKGVGSYEQYF. The CDR3 nucleotides are TGTGCCAGCAGCTACGGGAAAGGGGTGGGGTCCTACGAGCAGTACTTC.

This clone occurred a few times. This chain uses TRBV6-6 with TRBJ1-6, with D possibly matching TRBD1 (5 bases). This CDR3 contains 13 residues. Germline V gives CDR1 MNHNY, CDR2 SVGAGI (reference sequence). Trimming stripped 6 bases from V and 10 bases from J, with 13 bases between. CDR3 in DNA: TGTGCCAGCAGCTCAGGGTTCAACTCACCCCTCCACTTT. This gives the protein CASSSGFNSPLHF.

This chain joins TRBV20-1 and TRBJ1-1; D not certain. In germline, CDR1 is DFQATT, CDR2 SNEGSKA (reference sequence). The CDR3 runs to 13 residues. Trimming stripped 3 bases from V and 1 base from J, with 9 bases between. In DNA form, the CDR3 reads TGCAGTGCTAGTCCTTCACCGAACACTGAAGCTTTCTTT. Translation gives CSASPSPNTEAFF.

This clone was seen more than once but under ten times. The V call is TRBV27, the J call TRBJ1-6, with D possibly being TRBD1 (5 bases). The V gene lost 6 bases and the J gene lost 3 bases, with 12 bases spanning the gap. The CDR3 totals 15 residues. CDR1 and CDR2 (germline): MNHEY, SMNVEV (reference sequence). The CDR3 region has the DNA TGTGCCAGCAGAGACAGTAAATTCTATAATTCACCCCTCCACTTT. Amino acid sequence: CASRDSKFYNSPLHF.

J is TRBJ1-2 and V is TRBV28; D uncertain. The CDR3 length is 12 residues. The V and J ends lost 2 bases and 7 bases respectively, with 8 bases between them. Looked up from germline, CDR1 is MDHEN and CDR2 is SYDVKM. CDR3 DNA sequence: TGTGCCAGCAGTTTAAGACTCTCTGGCTACACCTTC. Its translation is CASSLRLSGYTF.

The J gene is TRBJ2-2, the V gene TRBV10-3; unclear D gene. Deletions cut 0 bases from V and 0 bases from J, with 14 bases between. This CDR3 spans 18 amino acids. CDR1 ENHRY and CDR2 SYGVKD come from the germline V gene. The chain's CDR3 is CAISESGVAPANTGELFF. The CDR3 DNA follows: TGTGCCATCAGTGAGTCGGGTGTGGCCCCGGCGAACACCGGGGAGCTGTTTTTT.

This clone was picked up a small number of times. The chain combines TRBV7-9 with TRBJ2-5; weak D call: TRBD1 (5 bases). CDR3 size: 11 residues. The germline CDR1 and CDR2 sequences are SEHNR and FQNEAQ (reference sequence). Trimming cost V 11 bases and J 4 bases, with 11 bases left between them. CDR3 protein: CAGRRGETQYF. CDR3 DNA sequence: TGTGCCGGTCGAAGGGGAGAGACCCAGTACTTC.

The chain links TRBV2 to TRBJ1-2; TRBD1 might be the D (6 bases). Germline lookup yields CDR1 SNHLY and CDR2 FYNNEI. V gave up 0 bases and J gave up 14 bases, with 16 bases separating them. The CDR3 loop spans 13 amino acids. CDR3 sequence: CASSEALLDRGTF. The CDR3 coding sequence is TGTGCCAGCAGTGAAGCGCTTCTGGACAGAGGGACCTTC.

The chain uses TRBV9 and TRBJ1-4; TRBD1 matches 10 bases. CDR1 SGDLS and CDR2 YYNGEE come from the germline V gene. The CDR3 contains 15 residues. The ends lost 4 bases at V and 6 bases at J; junction bases unmatched: 6. This CDR3 reads CASSSTGTGDEKLFF. The CDR3 region has the DNA TGTGCCAGCAGCTCAACCGGGACAGGGGATGAAAAACTGTTTTTT.

The rearrangement links TRBV28 to TRBJ1-1; 9 bases line up with TRBD1. V lost 4 bases, J lost 5 bases, and 5 bases stayed unmatched. This CDR3 comprises 14 residues. Germline CDR1 reads MDHEN; CDR2 reads SYDVKM. The CDR3 loop is CASSYTGGRTEAFF. The CDR3 DNA is TGTGCCAGCAGTTATACAGGGGGCAGGACTGAAGCTTTCTTT.

This clone was counted a few times. The rearrangement uses TRBV18 and TRBJ2-7; no clear D. The V end lost 2 bases, the J end lost 0 bases, and 8 bases lay between the germline ends. From germline, CDR1 is KGHSH and CDR2 LQKENI. The CDR3 sequence is 14 residues long. The CDR3 is CASSPRADSYEQYF. CDR3 DNA: TGTGCCAGCTCACCAAGGGCAGACTCCTACGAGCAGTACTTC.

J is TRBJ1-4 and V is TRBV7-3, with D uncertain. The CDR3 is 12 residues long. CDR1 and CDR2 from the germline V gene are SGHTA and FQGTGA. V was trimmed by 4 bases and J by 10 bases, leaving 10 bases between them. CDR3 DNA: TGTGCCAGCAGCTACCCGGGAGGAAAACTGTTTTTT. Translating gives CASSYPGGKLFF.